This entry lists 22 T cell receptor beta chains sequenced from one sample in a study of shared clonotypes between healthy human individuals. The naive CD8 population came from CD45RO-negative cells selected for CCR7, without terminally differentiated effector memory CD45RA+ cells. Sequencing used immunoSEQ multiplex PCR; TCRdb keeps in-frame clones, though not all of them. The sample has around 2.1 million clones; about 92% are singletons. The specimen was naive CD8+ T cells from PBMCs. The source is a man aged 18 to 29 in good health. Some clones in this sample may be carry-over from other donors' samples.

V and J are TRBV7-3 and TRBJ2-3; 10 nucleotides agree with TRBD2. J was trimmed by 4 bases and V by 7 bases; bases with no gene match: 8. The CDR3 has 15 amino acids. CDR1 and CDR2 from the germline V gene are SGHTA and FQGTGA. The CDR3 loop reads CASTHLAGVPDTQYF. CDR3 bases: TGTGCCAGCACCCACCTAGCGGGAGTCCCAGATACGCAGTATTTT.

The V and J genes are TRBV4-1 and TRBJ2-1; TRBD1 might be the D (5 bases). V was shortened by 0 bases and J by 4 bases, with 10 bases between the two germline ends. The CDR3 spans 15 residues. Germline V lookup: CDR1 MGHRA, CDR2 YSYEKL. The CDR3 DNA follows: TGCGCCAGCAGCCAAGATCGTCAGGGATACAATGAGCAGTTCTTC. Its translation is CASSQDRQGYNEQFF.

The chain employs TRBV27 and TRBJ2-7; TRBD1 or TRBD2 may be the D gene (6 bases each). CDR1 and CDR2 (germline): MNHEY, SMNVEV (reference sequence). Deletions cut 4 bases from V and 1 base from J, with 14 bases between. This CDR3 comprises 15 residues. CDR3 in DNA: TGTGCCAGCAGTTGGGGGCCGGGGGAGTCCTACGAGCAGTACTTC. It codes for CASSWGPGESYEQYF.

The CDR3 reads CASSLRVGEYSNQPQHF. CDR3 DNA sequence: TGTGCCAGCAGCTTGCGGGTTGGGGAATATAGCAATCAGCCCCAGCATTTT. The rearrangement uses TRBV5-5 and TRBJ1-5; D remains ambiguous. From germline, CDR1 is SGHKS and CDR2 YYEKEE (reference sequence). V lost 1 base and J 0 bases, leaving 14 bases between the germline ends. The CDR3 is 17 amino acids.

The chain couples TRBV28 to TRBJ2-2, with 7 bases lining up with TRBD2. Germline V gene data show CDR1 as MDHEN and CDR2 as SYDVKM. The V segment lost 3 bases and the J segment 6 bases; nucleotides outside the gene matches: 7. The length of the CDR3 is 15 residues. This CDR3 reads CASSFREDESGELFF. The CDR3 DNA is TGTGCCAGCAGTTTCCGGGAGGACGAATCCGGGGAGCTGTTTTTT. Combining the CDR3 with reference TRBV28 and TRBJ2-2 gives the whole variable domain DVKVTQSSRYLVKRTGEKVFLECVQDMDHENMFWYRQDPGLGLRLIYFSYDVKMKEKGDIPEGYSVSREKKERFSLILESASTNQTSMYLCASSFREDESGELFFGEGSRLTVL.

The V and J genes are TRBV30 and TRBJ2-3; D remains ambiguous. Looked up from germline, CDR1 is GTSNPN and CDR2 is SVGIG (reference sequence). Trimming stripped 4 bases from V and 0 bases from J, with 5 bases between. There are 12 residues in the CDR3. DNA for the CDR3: TGTGCCTGGACCCCTAGCACAGATACGCAGTATTTT. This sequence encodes CAWTPSTDTQYF.

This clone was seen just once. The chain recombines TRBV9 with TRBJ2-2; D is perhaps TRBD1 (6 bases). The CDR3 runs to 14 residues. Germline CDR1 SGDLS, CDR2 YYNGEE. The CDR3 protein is CINRGQTNTGELFF. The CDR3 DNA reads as TGTATTAACCGCGGACAGACGAACACCGGGGAGCTGTTTTTT.

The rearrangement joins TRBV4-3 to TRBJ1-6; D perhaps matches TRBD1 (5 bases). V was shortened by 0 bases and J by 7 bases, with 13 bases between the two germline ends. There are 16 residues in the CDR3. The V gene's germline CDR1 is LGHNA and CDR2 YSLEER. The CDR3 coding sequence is TGCGCCAGCAGCCAAGAGAGAGGACACCTAAATTCACCCCTCCACTTT. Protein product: CASSQERGHLNSPLHF.

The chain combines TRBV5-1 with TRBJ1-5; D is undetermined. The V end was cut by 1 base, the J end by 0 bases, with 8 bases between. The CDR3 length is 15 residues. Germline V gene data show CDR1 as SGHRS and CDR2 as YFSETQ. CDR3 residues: CASSLMPVSNQPQHF. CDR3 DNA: TGCGCCAGCAGCTTGATGCCAGTTAGCAATCAGCCCCAGCATTTT. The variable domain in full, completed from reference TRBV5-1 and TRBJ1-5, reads KAGVTQTPRYLIKTRGQQVTLSCSPISGHRSVSWYQQTPGQGLQFLFEYFSETQRNKGNFPGRFSGRQFSNSRSEMNVSTLELGDSALYLCASSLMPVSNQPQHFGDGTRLSIL.

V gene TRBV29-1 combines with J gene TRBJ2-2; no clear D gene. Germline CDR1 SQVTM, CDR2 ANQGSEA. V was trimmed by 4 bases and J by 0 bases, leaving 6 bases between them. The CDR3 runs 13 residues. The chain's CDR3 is CSVAKTNTGELFF. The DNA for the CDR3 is TGCAGCGTTGCCAAAACGAACACCGGGGAGCTGTTTTTT.

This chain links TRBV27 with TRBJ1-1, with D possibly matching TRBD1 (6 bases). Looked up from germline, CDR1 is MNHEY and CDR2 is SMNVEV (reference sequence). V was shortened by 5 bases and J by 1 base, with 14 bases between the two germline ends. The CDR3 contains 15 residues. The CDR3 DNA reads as TGTGCCAGCAGTACAACCTGGGGGGCGAACACTGAAGCTTTCTTT. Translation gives CASSTTWGANTEAFF.

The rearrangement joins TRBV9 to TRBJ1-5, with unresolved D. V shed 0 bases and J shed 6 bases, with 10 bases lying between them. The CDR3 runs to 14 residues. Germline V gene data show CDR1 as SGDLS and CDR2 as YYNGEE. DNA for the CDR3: TGTGCCAGCAGCGTAGGAGTAGGCGGTCAGCCCCAGCATTTT. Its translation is CASSVGVGGQPQHF.

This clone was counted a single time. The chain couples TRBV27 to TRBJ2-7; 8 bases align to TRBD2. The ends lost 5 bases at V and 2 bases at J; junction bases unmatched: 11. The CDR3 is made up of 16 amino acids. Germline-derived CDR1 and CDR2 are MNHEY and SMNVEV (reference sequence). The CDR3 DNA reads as TGTGCCAGCAGTCCGTTAGCGGGGAGTGGGCCCTACGAGCAGTACTTC. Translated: CASSPLAGSGPYEQYF.

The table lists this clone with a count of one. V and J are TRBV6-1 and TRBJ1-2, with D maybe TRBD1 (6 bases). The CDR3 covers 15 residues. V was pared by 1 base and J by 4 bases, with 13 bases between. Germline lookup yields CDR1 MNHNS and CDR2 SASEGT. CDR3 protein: CASSEELRTVYGYTF. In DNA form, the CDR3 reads TGTGCCAGCAGTGAAGAACTCCGGACAGTCTATGGCTACACCTTC.

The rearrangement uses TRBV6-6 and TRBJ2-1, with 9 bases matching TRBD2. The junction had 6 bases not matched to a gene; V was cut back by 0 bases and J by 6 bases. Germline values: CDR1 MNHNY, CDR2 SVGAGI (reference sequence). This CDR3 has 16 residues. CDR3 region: CASSYSWETSGNEQFF. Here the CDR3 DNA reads TGTGCCAGCAGTTACTCGTGGGAGACTAGCGGCAATGAGCAGTTCTTC.

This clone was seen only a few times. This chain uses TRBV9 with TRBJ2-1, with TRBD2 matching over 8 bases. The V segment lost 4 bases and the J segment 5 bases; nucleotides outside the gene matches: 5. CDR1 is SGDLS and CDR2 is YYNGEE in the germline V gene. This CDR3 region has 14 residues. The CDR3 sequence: CASSPRGGDNEQFF. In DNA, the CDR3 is TGTGCCAGCAGCCCCCGGGGGGGGGACAATGAGCAGTTCTTC.

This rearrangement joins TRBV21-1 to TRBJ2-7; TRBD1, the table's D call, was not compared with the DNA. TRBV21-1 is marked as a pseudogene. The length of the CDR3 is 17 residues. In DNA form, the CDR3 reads TGTGCCAGCAGCAAAGTACCCGGGACAGATGAGACCTACGAGCAGTACTTC. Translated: CASSKVPGTDETYEQYF.

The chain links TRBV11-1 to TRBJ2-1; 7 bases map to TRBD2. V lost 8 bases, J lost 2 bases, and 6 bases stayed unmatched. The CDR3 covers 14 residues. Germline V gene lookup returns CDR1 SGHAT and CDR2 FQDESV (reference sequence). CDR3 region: CASGLSGPYNEQFF. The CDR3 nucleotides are TGTGCCAGCGGCCTTAGCGGGCCCTACAATGAGCAGTTCTTC.

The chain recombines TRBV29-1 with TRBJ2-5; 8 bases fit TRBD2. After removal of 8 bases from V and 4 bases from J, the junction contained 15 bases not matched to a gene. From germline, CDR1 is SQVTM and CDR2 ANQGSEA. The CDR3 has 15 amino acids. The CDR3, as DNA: TGCAGCTATGGGGCGGGAGGTCCTTTTGGAGAGACCCAGTACTTC. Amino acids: CSYGAGGPFGETQYF. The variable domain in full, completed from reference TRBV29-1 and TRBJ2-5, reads SAVISQKPSRDICQRGTSLTIQCQVDSQVTMMFWYRQQPGQSLTLIATANQGSEATYESGFVIDKFPISRPNLTFSTLTVSNMSPEDSSIYLCSYGAGGPFGETQYFGPGTRLLVL.

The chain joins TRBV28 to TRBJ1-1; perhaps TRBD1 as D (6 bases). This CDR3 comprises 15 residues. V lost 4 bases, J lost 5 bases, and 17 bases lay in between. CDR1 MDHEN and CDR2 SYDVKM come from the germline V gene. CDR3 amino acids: CASSSWTDVETEAFF. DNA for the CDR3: TGTGCCAGCAGTTCCTGGACAGACGTTGAGACTGAAGCTTTCTTT.

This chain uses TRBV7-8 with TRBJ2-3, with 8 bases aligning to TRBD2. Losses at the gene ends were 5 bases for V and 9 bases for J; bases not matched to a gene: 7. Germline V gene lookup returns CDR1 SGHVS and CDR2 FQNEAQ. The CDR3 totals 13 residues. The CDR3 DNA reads TGTGCCAGCAGCGCCCCGGGGGGGCGCACGCAGTATTTT. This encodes CASSAPGGRTQYF.

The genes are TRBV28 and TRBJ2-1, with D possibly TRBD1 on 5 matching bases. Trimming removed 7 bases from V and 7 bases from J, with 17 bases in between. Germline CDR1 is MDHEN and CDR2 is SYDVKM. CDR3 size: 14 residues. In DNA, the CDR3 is TGTGCCAGCACAATCATAGACAGTGGGAATGAGCAGTTCTTC. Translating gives CASTIIDSGNEQFF.